This is a list of T cell receptor beta chains from one sample in a study of OX40 agonist ivuxolimab in advanced cancers. The data were produced by immunoSEQ multiplex PCR, yet TCRdb's version contains in-frame clones alone and is incomplete. The sample records roughly 76,000 clones, around 87% being singletons. Sequences were derived from CD4+ or CD8+ T cells sorted from blood, sampled in a trial of the OX40 agonist ivuxolimab. These TCRs come from an adult with an advanced solid tumor such as melanoma, head and neck, liver or kidney cancer. Both conserved end residues are part of each CDR3. The order of the fields is J gene, V gene, clone size, CDR3 protein. Not all rows give a size; the values are once, few, many and, for expanded clones, a class.

>TRBJ2-1|TRBV6-5|-
CASSYPLGEQFF
>TRBJ2-2|TRBV4-2|-
CASSHIGISGTGELFF
>TRBJ2-1|TRBV29-1|-
CSVTGVYNEQFF
>TRBJ1-6|TRBV18|-
CASSPYEGAENSPLHF
>TRBJ1-1|TRBV5-1|-
CASSLARGWGDTEAFF
>TRBJ2-7|TRBV9|few
CASSARDRSYEQYF
>TRBJ1-4|TRBV11-1|-
CASSGREGEKLFF
>TRBJ2-5|TRBV7-2|-
CASRGHIKETQYF
>TRBJ2-2|TRBV2|-
CASSGQGAITGELFF
>TRBJ2-5|TRBV7-3|-
CASSLEVGRPQYF
>TRBJ1-1|TRBV7-2|once
CASSLLQERGRPFF
>TRBJ2-7|TRBV30|-
CAWDSQGTGEQYF
>TRBJ2-7|TRBV5-6|-
CASSSLSPQGGSPYEQYF
>TRBJ2-2|TRBV18|once
CASSPGTTNTGELFF
>TRBJ1-6|TRBV7-6|-
CASSGGLRDSPLHF
>TRBJ2-3|TRBV7-3|-
CASSPGTDTQYF
>TRBJ2-5|TRBV6-5|-
CASSGPGGRETQYF
>TRBJ2-3|TRBV7-9|-
CASSPQEDTQYF
>TRBJ2-3|TRBV28|-
CASTDYTSTDTQYF
>TRBJ2-5|TRBV2|-
CASSSGGRETQYF